This TCR beta chain is drawn from a study of cytomegalovirus exposure and HLA in healthy donors. Study-wide points: When analyzed later, a missense DCLRE1C variant was found to be linked to TCR beta V- and J-gene trimming. With high specificity and sensitivity, the classifier reportedly diagnosed cytomegalovirus status.

As concerns this clone: Its antigen remains unknown.

The PCR made use of 60 Vbeta and 13 Jbeta primers. Produced via immunoSEQ multiplex PCR; TCRdb's table is partial and in-frame only. The data hold 95,000 to 150,000 clones, with about 75% observed a single time. The length of the CDR3 is 13 residues. The V and J ends lost 6 bases and 4 bases respectively, with 10 bases between them. Germline-derived CDR1 and CDR2 are SGHAT and FQNNGV. This chain uses TRBV11-2 with TRBJ2-1, with a possible D match to TRBD1 (6 bases). The sequencing input was PBMCs. This clonotype was sampled from a man aged 60 to 69 in good health and CMV-seropositive. CDR3 sequence (DNA): TGTGCCAGCAGTTCGGACAGATACAATGAGCAGTTCTTC. As protein: CASSSDRYNEQFF.